This paragraph covers one T cell receptor beta chain sequence. The target of this receptor is not known. This entry belongs to a study of alternative splicing in chronic myeloid leukemia remission (TCRdb year 2020). Background on the whole study: RNA sequencing was used to profile peripheral blood obtained from chronic-phase CML patients at diagnosis and at remission, and the resulting profiles were compared with those of healthy donors. Median ages of roughly 50 years at diagnosis, roughly 58 at remission and roughly 40 for healthy controls were recorded. Female/male counts of 11/5 were recorded for diagnosis samples, 8/3 for remission samples and 2/4 for controls. For diagnosis, remission and control samples alike, total RNA was extracted from peripheral blood mononuclear cells using Trizol.

Six healthy donors provided peripheral blood as normal controls. The paper's findings and limits, for the study overall: At remission, blood cell composition was reshaped to resemble that of the lymphoid cell-enriched normal controls. Blood cell composition varied strongly between timepoints, moving from enrichment of myeloid progenitors at diagnosis to enrichment of mature lymphoid cells at remission.

Library preparation employed bulk RNA-seq. The TruSeq Stranded RNA sample prep kit was used to generate libraries of poly-A-enriched mRNA from an input of about 1,000 ng total RNA. Paired-end sequencing was carried out on a HiSeq 2500, and each sample was sequenced in triplicate. RNA-seq read length was 125 nucleotides per mate. The authors processed their data as follows. After trimming, reads were aligned to hg38 using STAR v2.7, and quality control was handled by FASTQC, RSeQC and multiqc. Salmon 0.14.1 was used to quantify gene expression levels as transcripts per million (TPM). The results of principal component analysis suggested that neither trial, library batch, sequencing batch, treatment regimen nor sex drove the transcriptomic profiles. TCRdb reprocessed the reads and assigns one entry to each CDR3 protein sequence, leaving out DNA. The V and J calls were not made by the authors but by TCRdb's processing. Within this sample are about 360 distinct CDR3 sequences, with around 97% of them counted one time only. The top ten clones comprise approximately 10% of the sample.

From the germline V gene (reference sequence), CDR1 is PRHDT and CDR2 is FYEKMQ. Measured from the cysteine to the phenylalanine, the CDR3 is 13 residues long. Only the protein sequence is given. The sequenced material came from PBMCs. This TCR was recovered from a person aged 25-55 years in good health. The sequence joins TRBV13 to TRBJ1-1. The CDR3 in this case is CASGSDKDTEAFF.